Given below is one T cell receptor beta chain in context. The antigen is undetermined. The sample is drawn from a study of long-term antiretroviral therapy in people with HIV. Study-wide points: Every time point showed a repertoire led by clones expanded before ART.

Version v3.0 of the immunoSEQ assay was performed at survey level. Data came from immunoSEQ multiplex PCR; TCRdb stores just in-frame clones and leaves some out. The repertoire holds about 26,000 clones, with about 81% as singletons. Every one of the participants with HIV received treatment in the United States. The V end was cut by 1 base, the J end by 4 bases, with 5 bases between. Germline CDR1 SEHNR, CDR2 FQNEAQ (reference sequence). This CDR3 is built from 14 residues. V gene TRBV7-9 combines with J gene TRBJ1-6; D gene uncertain. The TCR originated in a man aged 45-65 years with HIV. The sample consisted of unsorted PBMCs, taken 2.9 years after starting antiretroviral therapy. CDR3 residues: CASSLVSYNSPLHF. The CDR3 DNA is TGTGCCAGCAGCTTAGTCAGTTATAATTCACCCCTCCACTTT.